The entry that follows covers one TCR beta chain sequence. Its antigen is not identified. These data belong to a study of cytomegalovirus exposure and HLA in healthy donors. The wider study: In terms of ancestry, the Caucasian-associated cluster contained roughly four fifths of the roughly 360 genotyped donors.

The CDR3 has 15 residues. Germline CDR1 and CDR2: LNHDA and SQIVND (reference sequence). The V end lost 5 bases, the J end lost 10 bases, and 18 bases lay between the germline ends. Overall study findings and caveats: Confirmation was obtained in vitro that three CMV-associated chains are specific for CMV antigens.

13 Jbeta primers and 60 Vbeta primers were used for the PCR. TCRdb keeps only in-frame clones here, not all; method: immunoSEQ multiplex PCR. The data show about 87,000 clones, with approximately 69% seen just once and approximately 20% held by the top ten. Material: PBMCs. The rearrangement links TRBV19 to TRBJ1-6, with D perhaps TRBD1 (5 bases). The TCR sequence derives from a young man in good health and CMV-seropositive. CDR3 residues: CASSPTGLGGSPLHF. The CDR3 DNA reads as TGTGCCAGTAGTCCGACCGGACTGGGGGGATCACCCCTCCACTTT.